The 13 T cell receptor beta chains below were found in one sample sequenced in a study of beta chain features in type 1 diabetes listed by TCRdb under 2018. Antigens for these TCRs are unknown. On the study overall, not on this receptor specifically: A moderate but significant shortening of TCRB CDR3 length was observed in type 1 diabetes patients in all four CD4+ subsets.

The library was prepared using the immunoSEQ multiplex PCR assay. The entire amount of isolated RNA was reverse transcribed using the High Capacity cDNA Reverse Transcription Kit, so the sequenced TCRB transcripts were expressed ones. TCRdb took over this immuneACCESS table, retaining in-frame rearrangements with V and J assigned. Such tables are incomplete; in checked studies, under half of the missing clones stem from an unresolved V gene, and the remainder is unexplained. The sample table shows about 660,000 clones, and around 15% are seen once. 0.04% of the sample is held by the ten biggest clonotypes. The sequenced material came from naive CD4+ T cells from blood. The cell subset or site label, as the study defines it: true naive CD4+ T cells. These receptors were obtained from a man younger than 30 with type 1 diabetes.

The chain couples TRBV7-2 to TRBJ2-1; a possible D gene is TRBD2 (5 bases). The CDR3 covers 13 residues. Trimming left V 5 bases short and J 9 bases short, with 14 bases between. Germline V gene lookup returns CDR1 SGHTA and CDR2 FQGNSA. The CDR3 loop is CASSPQLGSEQFF. Here the CDR3 DNA reads TGTGCCAGCAGCCCACAACTAGGAAGTGAGCAGTTCTTC.

This clone was picked up a small number of times. This rearrangement joins TRBV4-2 to TRBJ1-1; the match to TRBD1 covers 8 bases. V lost 0 bases to trimming and J lost 3 bases; unmatched junction nucleotides: 3. Germline V gene lookup returns CDR1 LGHNA and CDR2 YNFKEQ. The CDR3 is 15 residues long. The CDR3 sequence is CASSQEAGGDTEAFF. The CDR3 bases are TGTGCCAGCAGCCAAGAGGCAGGGGGCGACACTGAAGCTTTCTTT.

The rearrangement uses TRBV7-9 and TRBJ2-7; tentative D call: TRBD1 (5 bases). The CDR3 extends over 14 amino acids. V gave up 5 bases and J gave up 0 bases, with 11 bases separating them. CDR1 SEHNR and CDR2 FQNEAQ come from the germline V gene (reference sequence). CDR3 nucleotides: TGTGCCAGCAGCAGGATGACAGTCTCCTACGAGCAGTACTTC. Residues: CASSRMTVSYEQYF.

The V call is TRBV4-1, the J call TRBJ2-6; unclear D gene. CDR3 length equals 15 residues. Per germline, CDR1 MGHRA and CDR2 YSYEKL. V gave up 2 bases and J gave up 0 bases, with 5 bases separating them. CDR3 sequence reads: CASSQLFSGANVLTF. The CDR3 nucleotides are TGCGCCAGCAGCCAACTGTTCTCTGGGGCCAACGTCCTGACTTTC.

This clone was detected a few times. V is TRBV19 and J is TRBJ2-4; tentatively, D is TRBD1 (8 bases). This CDR3 is built from 20 residues. V lost 5 bases and J 3 bases, leaving 29 bases between the germline ends. Looked up from germline, CDR1 is LNHDA and CDR2 is SQIVND (reference sequence). CDR3 in DNA: TGTGCCAGTAGTCCCAAGGGAGGGTGGCCAGGGGGCTTTGGCAAAAACATTCAGTACTTC. Protein: CASSPKGGWPGGFGKNIQYF.

This clone was detected only a few times. CDR3 amino acids: CASSRDRDISQPQHF. CDR3 nucleotides: TGCGCCAGCAGCCGGGACCGGGACATATCTCAGCCCCAGCATTTT. The V call is TRBV4-3, the J call TRBJ1-5, with D perhaps TRBD1 (6 bases). CDR1 and CDR2 (germline): LGHNA, YSLEER. The CDR3 covers 15 residues. V was clipped by 4 bases and J by 6 bases, with 16 bases between them.

This clone was counted only a few times. V is TRBV30 and J is TRBJ1-1; maybe TRBD1 (6 bases). The germline V gene encodes CDR1 GTSNPN and CDR2 SVGIG (reference sequence). V gave up 0 bases and J gave up 5 bases, with 13 bases separating them. The CDR3 is made up of 14 amino acids. The CDR3 region has the DNA TGTGCCTGGAGTGTAAGGGGGGTTGGAACTGAAGCTTTCTTT. Protein product: CAWSVRGVGTEAFF.

This clone was detected only a few times. CDR3 sequence reads: CAWSGTFGETQYF. The CDR3 nucleotides are TGTGCCTGGAGTGGGACTTTTGGAGAGACCCAGTACTTC. V gene TRBV30 combines with J gene TRBJ2-5, with TRBD2 as a possible D gene (5 bases). The CDR3 sequence is 13 residues long. CDR1 and CDR2 from the germline V gene are GTSNPN and SVGIG (reference sequence). Between the trimmed V and J ends, which lost 1 base and 4 bases, there was a span of 10 bases.

A word on this clone: The sample contains more than one DNA sequence encoding this CDR3. The chain carries TRBV29-1 and TRBJ2-7; the match to TRBD1 covers 8 bases. V trimming: 7 bases; J trimming: 3 bases; junction bases outside the gene matches: 5. CDR1 and CDR2 from the germline V gene are SQVTM and ANQGSEA. The CDR3 has 12 residues. The CDR3 sequence is CSARDRGYEQYF. As DNA, the CDR3 is TGCAGCGCCCGAGACAGGGGCTACGAGCAGTACTTC.

This clone was counted between two and nine times. The gene calls are TRBV5-1 and TRBJ2-3, with 8 bases matching TRBD2. The CDR3 spans 17 residues. Germline V gene data show CDR1 as SGHRS and CDR2 as YFSETQ. Trimming removed 0 bases from V and 6 bases from J; junction bases left unmatched: 12. The CDR3 bases are TGCGCCAGCAGCTTGGATGTTCCGTCAGCGGGAGTGGATACGCAGTATTTT. It specifies CASSLDVPSAGVDTQYF.

This chain connects TRBV27 to TRBJ1-1; D is uncertain. V was pared by 4 bases and J by 8 bases, with 8 bases between. The CDR3 contains 11 residues. Germline lookup yields CDR1 MNHEY and CDR2 SMNVEV (reference sequence). CDR3 DNA sequence: TGTGCCAGCAGTTCTAGGGTGGAAGCTTTCTTT. Its protein product is CASSSRVEAFF.

The chain recombines TRBV9 with TRBJ2-5, with 9 bases fitting TRBD1. The CDR3 contains 15 residues. V shed 2 bases and J 1 base; nucleotides not matched to a gene: 3. Germline CDR1 is SGDLS and CDR2 is YYNGEE. The CDR3 DNA sequence: TGTGCCAGCAGCGTCGGACAGGGGAGCCAAGAGACCCAGTACTTC. It specifies CASSVGQGSQETQYF.

In its sample, this clone was seen a few times. The chain couples TRBV5-1 to TRBJ1-4; perhaps TRBD1 as D (5 bases). The CDR3 sequence is 17 residues long. Germline V CDR1 and CDR2: SGHRS, YFSETQ. Trimming removed 3 bases at V and 0 bases at J, with 15 bases between. CDR3 sequence (DNA): TGCGCCAGCAGCTGGCGTCAGGGCCCGTCAACTAATGAAAAACTGTTTTTT. Its protein product is CASSWRQGPSTNEKLFF.